This TCR beta chain comes out of a study of molecular identifiers for immune sequencing clone quantification. V was cut by 1 base and J by 6 bases, with 10 bases left in between. The germline gives CDR1 LNHDA, CDR2 SQIVND (reference sequence). This CDR3 has 13 amino acids. For bulk TCR libraries, previously described methods and listed TCR primers were used. TCRdb reprocessed the PCR reads via MiXCR and lists one record per CDR3 protein. The sample has about 640,000 distinct CDR3 sequences, just under 20% seen once. This clonotype has at least ten counts. The target antigen is unknown. Isolation of naive CD8 T cells was achieved by sorting on a CD8+CD4-CCR7+CD45RA+ phenotype. Regarding the study as a whole: Over 99% of effector molecules, yet under 1% of naive-cell molecules, were held by clones above 20 RNA copies.

This rearrangement joins TRBV19 to TRBJ2-7; no firm D call. This receptor was identified in a human donor in good health. Some libraries in this study had Jurkat cell RNA spiked in. Sequenced material: naive CD8+ T cells from blood, with Jurkat cell RNA spiked in. Regarding subset: FACS-sorted CD8+CD4-CCR7+CD45RA+ naive T cells. This CDR3 reads CASSIGSPSEQYF. The CDR3 coding sequence is TGTGCCAGTAGTATAGGTTCCCCGAGCGAGCAGTACTTC.